This T cell receptor beta chain appears in the sequencing data of a study of cytomegalovirus exposure and HLA in healthy donors. Study information: Among the 370 or so donors who were genotyped, approximately 76% fell in the genetic ancestry cluster that is associated with self-reported Caucasian donors.

This clone was counted once. No antigen is known for it. Use of 60 Vbeta and 13 Jbeta primers characterized the PCR. The repertoire was sequenced with immunoSEQ multiplex PCR; TCRdb's copy has only in-frame clones and lacks some. Seen here are under 200,000 clones, approximately 80% observed once, and the top ten hold approximately 0.55%. Notes on the study in general: There were several of the most significant clusters that appeared linked to common viral pathogens in a later analysis. Under in vitro conditions, three CMV-associated chains were confirmed as specific for CMV antigens. The study put 150 or so TCR beta chains on its list as cytomegalovirus-associated.

The CDR3 extends over 16 amino acids. CDR1 SGHDT and CDR2 YYEEEE come from the germline V gene. V lost 0 bases and J lost 5; bases outside the gene matches: 8. V and J are TRBV5-6 and TRBJ2-5; 9 nucleotides line up with TRBD1. Sequencing was performed on PBMCs. The origin of this receptor is a woman in her forties or fifties in good health and CMV-seronegative. The CDR3 nucleotides are TGTGCCAGCAGCTTGGCCGAGGACAGGGGTAAGGAGACCCAGTACTTC. Its translation: CASSLAEDRGKETQYF.